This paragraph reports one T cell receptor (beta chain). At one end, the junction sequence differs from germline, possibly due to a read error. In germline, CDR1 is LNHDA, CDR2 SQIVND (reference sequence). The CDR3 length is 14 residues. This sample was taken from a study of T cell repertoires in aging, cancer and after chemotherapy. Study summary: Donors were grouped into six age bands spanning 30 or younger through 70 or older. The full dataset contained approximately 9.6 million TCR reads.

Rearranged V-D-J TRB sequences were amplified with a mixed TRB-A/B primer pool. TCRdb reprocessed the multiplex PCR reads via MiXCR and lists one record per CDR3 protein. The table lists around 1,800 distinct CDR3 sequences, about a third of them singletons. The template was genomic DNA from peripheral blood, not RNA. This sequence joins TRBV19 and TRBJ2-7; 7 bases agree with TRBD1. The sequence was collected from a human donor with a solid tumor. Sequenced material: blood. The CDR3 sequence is CASSIGPGQVEHYF. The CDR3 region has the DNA TGTGCCAGTAGTATTGGCCCTGGACAGGTGGAGCATTACTTC.